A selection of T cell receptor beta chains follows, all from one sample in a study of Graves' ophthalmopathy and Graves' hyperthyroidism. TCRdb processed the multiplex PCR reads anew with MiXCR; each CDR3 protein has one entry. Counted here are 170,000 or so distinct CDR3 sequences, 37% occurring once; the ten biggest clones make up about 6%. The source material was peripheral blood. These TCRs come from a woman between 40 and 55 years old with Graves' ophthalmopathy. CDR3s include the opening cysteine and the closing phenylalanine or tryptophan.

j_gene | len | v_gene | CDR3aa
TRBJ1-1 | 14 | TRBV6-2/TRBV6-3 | CASSWTGLNTEAFF
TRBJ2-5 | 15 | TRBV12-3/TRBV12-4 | CATSPGLAGQETQYF
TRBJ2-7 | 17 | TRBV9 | CASSDGIGLAEDYEQYF
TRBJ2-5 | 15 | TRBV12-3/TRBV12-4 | CASSFRAGGLETQYF
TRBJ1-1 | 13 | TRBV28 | CAERGLLGTEAFF
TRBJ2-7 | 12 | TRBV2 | CASNSQGSEQYF
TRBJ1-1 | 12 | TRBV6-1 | CASKGPQGGAFF
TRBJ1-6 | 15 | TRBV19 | CASGVTGGGNSPLHF
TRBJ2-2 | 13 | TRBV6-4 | CASTPGVHGELFF
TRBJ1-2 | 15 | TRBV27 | CASSLRGTTNYGYTF
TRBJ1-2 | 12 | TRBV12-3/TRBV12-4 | CASSGQGSGYTF
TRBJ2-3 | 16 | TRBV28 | CASSFFRDRITDTQYF
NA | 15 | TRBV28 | CASSFFSGGPETQYF
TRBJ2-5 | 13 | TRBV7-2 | CASSASEGKTQYF
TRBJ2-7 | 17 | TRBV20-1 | CSAHLAGLPSSSYEQYF
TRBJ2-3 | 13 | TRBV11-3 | CASSAGGGSTQYF
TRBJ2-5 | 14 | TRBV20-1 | CSAPPGGNQETQYF
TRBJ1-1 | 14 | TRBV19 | CASKPGTPNTEAFF
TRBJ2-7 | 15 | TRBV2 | CASSEGPPSSYEQYF
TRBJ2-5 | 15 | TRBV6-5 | CASSILAGARETQYF
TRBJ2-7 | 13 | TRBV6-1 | CASVYPGADEQYF
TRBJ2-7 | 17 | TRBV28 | CASKDPTGTGGTYEQYF
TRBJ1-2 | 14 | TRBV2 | CASSEGRNSYGYTF
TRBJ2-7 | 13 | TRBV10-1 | CASSPGTAYEQYF
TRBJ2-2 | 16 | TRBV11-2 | CASRRTSGMNTGELFF
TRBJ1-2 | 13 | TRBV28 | CASSKSPTPYCTF
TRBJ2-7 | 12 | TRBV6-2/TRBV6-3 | CASRSRYYEQYF
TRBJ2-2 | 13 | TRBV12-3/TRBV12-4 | CASSLRNTGVLFF
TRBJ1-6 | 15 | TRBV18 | CASSPRQGAESPLHF
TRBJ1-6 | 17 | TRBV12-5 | CASGLVRTSGKNSPLHF
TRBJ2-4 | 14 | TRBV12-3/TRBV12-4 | CASSGGRTENIQYF
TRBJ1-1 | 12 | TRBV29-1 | CSVNRLNTEAFF
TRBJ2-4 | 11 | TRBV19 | CASRRGNIQYF
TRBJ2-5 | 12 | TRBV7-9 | CASTTGGETQYF
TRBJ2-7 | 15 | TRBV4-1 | CASSRGLAGSYEQYF
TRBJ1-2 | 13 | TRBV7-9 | CASSPPPLRGNTF
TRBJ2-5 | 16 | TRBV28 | CASTNWDRGVRETQYF
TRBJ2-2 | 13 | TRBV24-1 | CATSDGNTGELFF
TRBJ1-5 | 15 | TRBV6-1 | CASRDIGRRDQPQHF
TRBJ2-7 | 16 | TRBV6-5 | CASSYLPGDKGYEQYF
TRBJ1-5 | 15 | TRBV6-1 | CASRELTGGSQPQHF